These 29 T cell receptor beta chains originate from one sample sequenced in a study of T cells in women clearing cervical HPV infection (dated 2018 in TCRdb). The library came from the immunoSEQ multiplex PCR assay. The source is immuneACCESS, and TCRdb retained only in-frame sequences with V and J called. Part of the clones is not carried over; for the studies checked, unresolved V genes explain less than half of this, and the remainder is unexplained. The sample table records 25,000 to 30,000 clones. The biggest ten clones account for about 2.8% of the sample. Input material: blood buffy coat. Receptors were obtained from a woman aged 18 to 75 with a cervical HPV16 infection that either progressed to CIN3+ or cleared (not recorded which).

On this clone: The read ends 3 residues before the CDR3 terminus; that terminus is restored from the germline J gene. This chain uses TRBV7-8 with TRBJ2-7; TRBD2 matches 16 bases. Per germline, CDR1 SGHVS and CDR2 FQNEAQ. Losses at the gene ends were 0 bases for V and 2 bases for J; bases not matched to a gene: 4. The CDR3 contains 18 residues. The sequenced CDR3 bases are TGTGCCAGCAGCTTAGCTACCGGGACTAGCGGGAGGGCCTACGAG. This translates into CASSLATGTSGRAYE. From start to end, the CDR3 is CASSLATGTSGRAYEQYF.

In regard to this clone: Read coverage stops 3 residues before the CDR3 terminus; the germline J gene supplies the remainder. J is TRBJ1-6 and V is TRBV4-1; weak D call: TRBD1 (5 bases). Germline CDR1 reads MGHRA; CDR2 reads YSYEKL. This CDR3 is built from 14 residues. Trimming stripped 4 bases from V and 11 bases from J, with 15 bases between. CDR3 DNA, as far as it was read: TGCGCCAGCAGCCTCCGACAGCACGAGACACCC. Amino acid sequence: CASSLRQHETP. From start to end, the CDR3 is CASSLRQHETPLHF.

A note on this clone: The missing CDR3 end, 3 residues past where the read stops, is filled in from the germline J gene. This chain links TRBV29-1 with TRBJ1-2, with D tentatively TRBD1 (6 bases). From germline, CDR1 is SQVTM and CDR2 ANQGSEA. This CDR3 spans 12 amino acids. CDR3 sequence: CSVETGGAGYTF. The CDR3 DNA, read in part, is TGCAGCGTTGAAACGGGGGGGGCCGGC.

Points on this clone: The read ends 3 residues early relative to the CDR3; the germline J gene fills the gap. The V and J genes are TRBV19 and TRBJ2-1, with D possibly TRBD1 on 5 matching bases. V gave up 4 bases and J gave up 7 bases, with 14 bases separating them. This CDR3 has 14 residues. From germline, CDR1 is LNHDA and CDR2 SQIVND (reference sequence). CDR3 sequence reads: CASSKGVNLNEQFF. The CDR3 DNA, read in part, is TGTGCCAGTAGTAAAGGGGTCAACTTAAATGAG. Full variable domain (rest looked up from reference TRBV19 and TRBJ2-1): DGGITQSPKYLFRKEGQNVTLSCEQNLNHDAMYWYRQDPGQGLRLIYYSQIVNDFQKGDIAEGYSVSREKKESFPLTVTSAQKNPTAFYLCASSKGVNLNEQFFGPGTRLTVL.

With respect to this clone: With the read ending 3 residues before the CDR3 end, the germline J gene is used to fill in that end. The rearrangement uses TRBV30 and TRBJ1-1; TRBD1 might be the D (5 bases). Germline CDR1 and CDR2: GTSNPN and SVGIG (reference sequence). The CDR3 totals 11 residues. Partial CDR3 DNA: TGTGCCTGGACTGGGGGGTTTTCA. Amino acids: CAWTGGFS. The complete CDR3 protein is CAWTGGFSAFF.

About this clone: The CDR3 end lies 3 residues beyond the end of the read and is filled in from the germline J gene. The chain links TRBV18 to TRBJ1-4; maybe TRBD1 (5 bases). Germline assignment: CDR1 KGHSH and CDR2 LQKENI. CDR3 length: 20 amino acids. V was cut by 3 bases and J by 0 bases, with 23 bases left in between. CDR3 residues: CASSPRWTLNRSATNEKLFF. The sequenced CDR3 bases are TGTGCCAGCTCACCGCGCTGGACATTGAACAGATCTGCAACTAATGAAAAA.

This CDR3 is CASSPIPDRNYGYTF. CDR3 DNA, as far as it was read: TGTGCCAGCAGCCCTATTCCTGACAGGAACTATGGC. The gene calls are TRBV14 and TRBJ1-2; D perhaps matches TRBD1 (6 bases). The read stops 3 residues short of the end of the CDR3; the missing end is completed from the germline J gene. CDR1 SGHDN and CDR2 FVKESK come from the germline V gene. This CDR3 spans 15 amino acids. The V and J ends lost 4 bases and 2 bases respectively, with 14 bases between them.

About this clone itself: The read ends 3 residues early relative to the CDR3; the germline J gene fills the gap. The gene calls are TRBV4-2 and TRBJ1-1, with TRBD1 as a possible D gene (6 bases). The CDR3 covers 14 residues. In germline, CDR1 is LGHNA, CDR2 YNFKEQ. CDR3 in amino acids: CASSQVTGRAEAFF. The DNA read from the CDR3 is TGTGCCAGCAGCCAGGTCACAGGGAGGGCCGAA.

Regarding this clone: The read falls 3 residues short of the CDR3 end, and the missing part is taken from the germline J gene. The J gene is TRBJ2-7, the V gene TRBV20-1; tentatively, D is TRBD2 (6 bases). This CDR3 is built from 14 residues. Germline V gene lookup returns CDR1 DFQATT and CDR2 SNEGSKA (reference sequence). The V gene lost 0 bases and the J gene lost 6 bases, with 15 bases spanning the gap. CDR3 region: CSARDGGIGIEQYF. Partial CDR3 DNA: TGCAGTGCTAGAGATGGCGGGATCGGGATCGAG.

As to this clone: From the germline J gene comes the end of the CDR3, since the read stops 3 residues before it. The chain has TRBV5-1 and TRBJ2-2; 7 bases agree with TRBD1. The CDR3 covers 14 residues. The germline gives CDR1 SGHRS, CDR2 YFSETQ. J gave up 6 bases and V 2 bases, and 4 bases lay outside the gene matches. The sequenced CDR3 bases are TGCGCCAGCAGCTTCAGACAGGGACCCGGGGAG. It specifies CASSFRQGPGE. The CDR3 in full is CASSFRQGPGELFF. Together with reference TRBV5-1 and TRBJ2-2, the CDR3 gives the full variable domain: KAGVTQTPRYLIKTRGQQVTLSCSPISGHRSVSWYQQTPGQGLQFLFEYFSETQRNKGNFPGRFSGRQFSNSRSEMNVSTLELGDSALYLCASSFRQGPGELFFGEGSRLTVL.

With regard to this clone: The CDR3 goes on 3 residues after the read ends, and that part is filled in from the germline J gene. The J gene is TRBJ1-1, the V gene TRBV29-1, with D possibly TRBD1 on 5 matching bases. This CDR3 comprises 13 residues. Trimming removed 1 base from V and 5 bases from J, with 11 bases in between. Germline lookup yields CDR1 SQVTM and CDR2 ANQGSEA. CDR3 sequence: CSVEAQGWTEAFF. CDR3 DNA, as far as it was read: TGCAGCGTTGAAGCTCAGGGTTGGACTGAA.

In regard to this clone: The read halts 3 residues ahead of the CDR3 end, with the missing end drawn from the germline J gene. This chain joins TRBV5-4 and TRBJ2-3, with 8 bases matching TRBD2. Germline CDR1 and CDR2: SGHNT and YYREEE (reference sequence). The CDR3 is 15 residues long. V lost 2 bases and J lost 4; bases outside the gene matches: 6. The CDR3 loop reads CASSFSPLAADTQYF. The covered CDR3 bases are TGTGCCAGCAGCTTCAGTCCACTAGCGGCAGATACG.

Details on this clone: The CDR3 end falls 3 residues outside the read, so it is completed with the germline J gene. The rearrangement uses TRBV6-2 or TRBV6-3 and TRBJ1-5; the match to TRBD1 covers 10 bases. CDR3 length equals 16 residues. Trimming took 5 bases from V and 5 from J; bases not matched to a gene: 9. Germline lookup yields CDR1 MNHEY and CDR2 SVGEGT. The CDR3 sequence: CASSRDRGYVDQPQHF. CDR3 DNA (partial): TGTGCCAGCAGTCGGGACAGGGGATATGTTGATCAGCCC.

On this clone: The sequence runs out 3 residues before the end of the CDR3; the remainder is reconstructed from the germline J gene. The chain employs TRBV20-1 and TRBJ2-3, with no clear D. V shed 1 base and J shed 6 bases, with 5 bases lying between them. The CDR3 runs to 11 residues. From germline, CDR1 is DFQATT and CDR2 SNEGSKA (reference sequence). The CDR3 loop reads CSARVGDTQYF. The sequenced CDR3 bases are TGCAGTGCTAGAGTCGGGGATACG.

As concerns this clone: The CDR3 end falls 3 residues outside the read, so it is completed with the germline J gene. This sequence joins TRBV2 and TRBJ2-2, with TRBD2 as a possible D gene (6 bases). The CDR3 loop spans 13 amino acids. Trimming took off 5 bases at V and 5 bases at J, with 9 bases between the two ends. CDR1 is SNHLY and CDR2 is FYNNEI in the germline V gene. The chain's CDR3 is CASSRDFTGELFF. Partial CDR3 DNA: TGTGCCAGCAGTAGGGACTTTACCGGGGAG.

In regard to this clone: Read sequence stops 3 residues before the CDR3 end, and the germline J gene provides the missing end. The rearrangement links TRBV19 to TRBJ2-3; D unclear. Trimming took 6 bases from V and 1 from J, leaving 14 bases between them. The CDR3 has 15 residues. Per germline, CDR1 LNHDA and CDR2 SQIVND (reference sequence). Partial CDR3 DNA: TGTGCCAGTAGGTATCAATCCGAGGGCACAGATACG. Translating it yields CASRYQSEGTDT. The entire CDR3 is CASRYQSEGTDTQYF. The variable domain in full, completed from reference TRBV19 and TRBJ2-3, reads DGGITQSPKYLFRKEGQNVTLSCEQNLNHDAMYWYRQDPGQGLRLIYYSQIVNDFQKGDIAEGYSVSREKKESFPLTVTSAQKNPTAFYLCASRYQSEGTDTQYFGPGTRLTVL.

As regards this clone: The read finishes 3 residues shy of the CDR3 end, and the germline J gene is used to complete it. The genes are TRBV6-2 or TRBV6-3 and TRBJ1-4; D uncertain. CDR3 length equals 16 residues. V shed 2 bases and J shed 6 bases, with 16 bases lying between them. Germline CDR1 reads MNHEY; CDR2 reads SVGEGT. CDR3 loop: CASSYTPEERDEKLFF. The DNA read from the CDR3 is TGTGCCAGCAGTTACACTCCGGAGGAAAGGGATGAAAAA.

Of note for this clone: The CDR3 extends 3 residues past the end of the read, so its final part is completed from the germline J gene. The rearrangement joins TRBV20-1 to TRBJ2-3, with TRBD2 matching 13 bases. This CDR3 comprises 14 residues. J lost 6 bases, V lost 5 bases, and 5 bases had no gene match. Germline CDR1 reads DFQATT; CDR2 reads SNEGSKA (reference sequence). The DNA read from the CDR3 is TGCAGTGCTCCGGGGACTAGCGGGAAGGATACG. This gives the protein CSAPGTSGKDT. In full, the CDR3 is CSAPGTSGKDTQYF.

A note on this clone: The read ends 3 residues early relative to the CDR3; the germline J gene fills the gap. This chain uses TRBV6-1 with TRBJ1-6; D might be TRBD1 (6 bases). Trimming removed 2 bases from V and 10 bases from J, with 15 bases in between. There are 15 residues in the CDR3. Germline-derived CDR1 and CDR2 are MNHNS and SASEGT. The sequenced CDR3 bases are TGTGCCAGCAGTGAAATGTGGGGGGGCCAGTCACCC. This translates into CASSEMWGGQSP. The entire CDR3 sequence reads CASSEMWGGQSPLHF.

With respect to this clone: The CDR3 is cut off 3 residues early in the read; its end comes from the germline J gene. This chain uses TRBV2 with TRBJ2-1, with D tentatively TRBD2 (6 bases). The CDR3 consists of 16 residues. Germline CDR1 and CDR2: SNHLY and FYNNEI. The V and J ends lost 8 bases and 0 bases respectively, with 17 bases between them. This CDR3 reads CASFYGARGSYNEQFF. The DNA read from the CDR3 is TGTGCCAGCTTCTATGGGGCGCGGGGCTCCTACAATGAG.

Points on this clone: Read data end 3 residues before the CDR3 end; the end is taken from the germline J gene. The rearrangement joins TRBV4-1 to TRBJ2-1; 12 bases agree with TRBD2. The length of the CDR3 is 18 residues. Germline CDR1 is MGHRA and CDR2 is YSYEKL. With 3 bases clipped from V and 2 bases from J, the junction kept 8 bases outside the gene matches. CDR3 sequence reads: CASSHHKGLAGPYNEQFF. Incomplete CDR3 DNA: TGCGCCAGCAGCCACCACAAGGGACTAGCGGGCCCCTACAATGAG.

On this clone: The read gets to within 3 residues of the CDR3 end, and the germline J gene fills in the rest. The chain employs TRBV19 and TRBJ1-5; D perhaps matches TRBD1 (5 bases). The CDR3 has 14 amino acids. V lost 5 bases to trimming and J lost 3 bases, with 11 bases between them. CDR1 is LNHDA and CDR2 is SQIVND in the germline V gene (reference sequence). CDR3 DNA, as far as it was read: TGTGCCAGTAGTGTCCAGGGAGCCAATCAGCCC. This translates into CASSVQGANQP. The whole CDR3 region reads CASSVQGANQPQHF. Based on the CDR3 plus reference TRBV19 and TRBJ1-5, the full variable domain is DGGITQSPKYLFRKEGQNVTLSCEQNLNHDAMYWYRQDPGQGLRLIYYSQIVNDFQKGDIAEGYSVSREKKESFPLTVTSAQKNPTAFYLCASSVQGANQPQHFGDGTRLSIL.

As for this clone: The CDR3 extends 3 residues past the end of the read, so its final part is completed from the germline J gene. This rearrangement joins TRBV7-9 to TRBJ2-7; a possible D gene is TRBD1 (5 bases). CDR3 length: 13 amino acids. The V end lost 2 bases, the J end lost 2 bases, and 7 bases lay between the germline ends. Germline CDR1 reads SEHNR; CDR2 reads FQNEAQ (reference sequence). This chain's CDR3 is CASSLTTAYEQYF. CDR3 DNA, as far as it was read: TGTGCCAGCAGCTTAACGACAGCCTACGAG.

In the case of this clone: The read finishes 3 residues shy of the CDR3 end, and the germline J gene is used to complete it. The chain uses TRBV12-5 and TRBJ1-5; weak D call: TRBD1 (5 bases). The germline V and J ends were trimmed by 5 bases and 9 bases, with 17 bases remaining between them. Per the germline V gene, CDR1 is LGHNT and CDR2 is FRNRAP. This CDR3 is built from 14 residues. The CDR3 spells CASGPWEGSGPQHF. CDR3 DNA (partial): TGTGCTAGTGGTCCATGGGAGGGGTCCGGGCCC.

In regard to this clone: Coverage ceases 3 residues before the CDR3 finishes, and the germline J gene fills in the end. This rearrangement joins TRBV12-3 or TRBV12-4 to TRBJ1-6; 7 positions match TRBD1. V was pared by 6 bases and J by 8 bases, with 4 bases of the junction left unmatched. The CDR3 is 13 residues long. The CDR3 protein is CASSYRGDSPLHF. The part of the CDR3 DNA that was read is TGTGCCAGCAGCTACAGGGGAGATTCACCC.

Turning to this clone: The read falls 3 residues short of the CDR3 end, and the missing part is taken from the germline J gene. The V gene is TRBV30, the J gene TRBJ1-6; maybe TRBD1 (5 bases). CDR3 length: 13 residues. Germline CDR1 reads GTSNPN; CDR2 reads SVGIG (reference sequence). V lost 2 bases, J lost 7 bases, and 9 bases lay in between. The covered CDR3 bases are TGTGCCTGGAGTAAAGGGGCGAATTCACCC. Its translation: CAWSKGANSP. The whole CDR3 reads CAWSKGANSPLHF.

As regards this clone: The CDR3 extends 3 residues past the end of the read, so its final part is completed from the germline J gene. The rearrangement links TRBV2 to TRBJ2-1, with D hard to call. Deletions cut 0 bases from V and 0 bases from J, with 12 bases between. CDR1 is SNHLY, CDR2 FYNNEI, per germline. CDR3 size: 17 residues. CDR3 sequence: CASSEALGQSSYNEQFF. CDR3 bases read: TGTGCCAGCAGTGAAGCGCTAGGCCAGAGCTCCTACAATGAG.

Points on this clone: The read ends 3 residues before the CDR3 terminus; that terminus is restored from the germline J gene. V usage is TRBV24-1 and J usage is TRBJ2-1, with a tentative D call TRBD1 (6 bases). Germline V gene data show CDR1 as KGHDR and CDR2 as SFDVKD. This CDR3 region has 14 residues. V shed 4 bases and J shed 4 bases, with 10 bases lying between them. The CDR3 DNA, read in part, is TGTGCCACCAGTGACAACGGACAGTACAATGAG. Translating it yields CATSDNGQYNE. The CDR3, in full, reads CATSDNGQYNEQFF.

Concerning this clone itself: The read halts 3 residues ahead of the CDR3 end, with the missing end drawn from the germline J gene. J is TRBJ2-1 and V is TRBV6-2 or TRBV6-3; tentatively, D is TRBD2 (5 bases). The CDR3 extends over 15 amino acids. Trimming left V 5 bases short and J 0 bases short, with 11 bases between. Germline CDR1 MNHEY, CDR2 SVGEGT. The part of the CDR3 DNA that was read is TGTGCCAGCAGTAAGGAGGCAGGCTCCTACAATGAG. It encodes CASSKEAGSYNE. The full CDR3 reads CASSKEAGSYNEQFF.